This T cell receptor (beta chain) emerged from a study of shared clonotypes between healthy human individuals (dated by TCRdb to between 2020 and 2021). With respect to the entire study: Three men and two women, aged 18 to 49 years, made up the cohort. For each donor, CD4 naive and CD4 memory were each run on three plates, CD8 naive on two plates, and CD8 memory on one plate. To estimate repertoire size and how much clonotypes are shared between individuals, the study performed deep sequencing of blood TCR repertoires from about five healthy adults. Libraries were prepared and TCR repertoires were sequenced by different laboratories using diverse techniques, in order to increase sequencing depth and limit assay-specific biases. Leukapheresis yielded between about 0.9 and 8.9 billion PBMCs per donor.

CD8 naive samples consisted of CD45RO-negative cells that were positively selected for CCR7, yielding a CD45RA+CCR7+ population without TemRA cells. Healthy HIV-negative adults with no recently reported acute infections or vaccinations were included as donors. Only Caucasian adults living in Nashville, Tennessee, USA were represented among the donors. Blood was obtained by leukapheresis, after which PBMCs were separated by Ficoll-Histopaque density gradient centrifugation and cryopreserved in liquid nitrogen vapor phase. Purity and quantity of every magnetically sorted T cell population were checked by analytical flow cytometry. Each sorted fraction had its genomic DNA isolated and then quantified by UV absorbance on a Nanodrop 2000c. To note about this clone: What this receptor recognizes is not known. Per-base quality was not reported, and no clone a single base away is much larger than it.

TCR CDR3 regions were amplified from genomic DNA by multiplex PCR using the deep immunoSEQ assay. Genomic DNA extracted from each cell subset was distributed evenly over all wells of several immunoSEQ 96-well plates, and each plate served as one replicate. For sorted subsets, approximately 190 ng genomic DNA, equal to some 30,000 T cell genomes, was loaded into each replicate PCR. Purified libraries were measured with a Qubit 3.0 fluorometer, size-checked on a Bioanalyzer 2100, and measured again with the KAPA Library Quantification kit. Each immunoSEQ 96-well plate was sequenced on its own single-read 150-cycle Illumina NextSeq 550 flow cell. Turning to the authors' computational methods: Because the immunoSEQ output included only junctional sequences and no quality scores, the filtering could not be the same as the filtering used for full-length reads. To assign V/J genes and CDR3, sequences were annotated against IMGT germline references using PyIR, a Python wrapper for IgBLAST v1.9. Reads were removed for weak V/J assignments (E-value above 1e-6), missing CDR3, stop codons, out-of-frame junctions, or ambiguous translated residues. V3J clonotypes were defined as sequences sharing an identical inferred V gene, J gene, and CDR3 amino acid sequence. Percentage overlap between repertoires was computed as shared unique clonotypes divided by the size of the smaller repertoire. RTK rarefaction, the Chao1 estimator, and Recon v2.1 estimates of unobserved clonotypes were used to assess repertoire richness. OLGA was used to compute generation probabilities for all TCRbeta clonotypes that the gDNA method yielded from a few donors. The source is immuneACCESS, and TCRdb retained only in-frame sequences with V and J called. Part of the clones is not carried over; for the studies checked, unresolved V genes explain less than half of this, and the remainder is unexplained. V, J and clone size are those of that table, while D and trimming were read from the DNA. For this sample the table gives about 1,900,000 clones, of which about 95% were detected only once. The ten largest clonotypes hold around 1% of the sample.

Overall results and qualifications from the work: Compared with non-shared clonotypes, clonotypes shared by all four sorted-subset donors had higher generation probabilities. Estimated clonotype richness was generally larger for naive than for memory subsets. The genetic and exposure-history diversity represented was limited by the small number of donors. Rarefaction of sorted-subset datasets indicated incomplete sequencing despite the large sequencing depth. Across four donors, roughly 5.4% of naive CD4, approximately 3.6% of naive CD8, 2.3% of memory CD4, and 0.4% of memory CD8 clonotypes were shared. Pairwise subsampling led to the expectation that sequencing depth would affect the degree of clonotype sharing among donors. Sampling was limited to blood, and TCR repertoires in tissue likely differ from TCR repertoires in blood.

The CDR3 goes from the cysteine to the phenylalanine over 17 residues. Only CDR3 DNA remains: 51 bases, in frame from the first base. CDR1 is given as MGHRA and CDR2 as YSYEKL, both from the germline V gene. The V end loses 0 bases and the J end loses 0 bases, and a stretch of 14 bases separates them. This chain joins TRBV4-1 to TRBJ1-1, with no reliable assignment of the D segment. The clonotype originates from a young man in good health. The sequencing input was naive CD8+ T cells sorted from blood. In the paper's terms, the cell subset or site label means: CD45RA+CCR7+. The nucleotide sequence is given as TGCGCCAGCAGCCAAGAAAGCCCAGTGAGCATGAACACTGAAGCTTTCTTT. Its amino acids are CASSQESPVSMNTEAFF.